This T cell receptor beta chain was captured by sequencing in a study of Ad26.COV2.S vaccination and SARS-CoV-2 variants. CDR3 length: 14 amino acids. The germline CDR1 and CDR2 sequences are MNHEY and SMNVEV (reference sequence). Deletions cut 0 bases from V and 5 bases from J, with 10 bases between. Sequencing used immunoSEQ multiplex PCR; TCRdb keeps in-frame clones, though not all of them. The sample comprises a few hundred thousand clones, 92% of which are singletons, and more than 1.5% rests with the top ten. As for treatment: some 19 received Ad26.COV2.S at low or high dose, single or two shots; several received placebo; per-sample allocation not given. The study sampled participants on day 63 after the first vaccine or placebo injection.

The source of this sequence is a person aged 18 to 65 who received the Ad26.COV2.S COVID-19 vaccine or a placebo. The sequences come from peripheral blood, collected in a trial of Ad26.COV2.S vaccine versus placebo. This chain joins TRBV27 and TRBJ1-2; possibly TRBD1 for D (6 bases). CDR3 coding DNA: TGTGCCAGCAGTTTATCGGGGGACACTTATGGCTACACCTTC. Protein product: CASSLSGDTYGYTF.